The rows below give T cell receptor beta chains drawn from one sample of a study of CD8+ T cells in alopecia areata. This table comes from immunoSEQ multiplex PCR, and its TCRdb copy is limited to in-frame clones, with some not included. In the table there are some 170,000 clones, just over 65% of which are singletons. Sequencing used CD8+ T cells sorted from blood, obtained at week 0. These receptors came from a human donor with alopecia areata. CDR3s include the opening cysteine and the closing phenylalanine or tryptophan. A D gene is named only where the DNA matches it firmly. Only part of the rows carry a size: once, few, many, or a class if the clone is expanded.

clone size | J gene | D gene | V gene | CDR3 protein | CDR3 DNA
few | TRBJ1-6 | . | TRBV19 | CASSSDDPARSPLHF | TGTGCCAGTAGCTCCGACGATCCGGCCCGCTCACCCCTCCACTTT
few | TRBJ1-2 | TRBD1 | TRBV9 | CASGTGNYGYTF | TGTGCCAGCGGGACAGGGAACTATGGCTACACCTTC
. | TRBJ2-3 | . | TRBV4-2 | CASSQTDSPDTQYF | TGTGCCAGCAGCCAGACAGACAGCCCAGATACGCAGTATTTT
few | TRBJ1-5 | . | TRBV29-1 | CSVGKAAGDQPQHF | TGCAGCGTTGGTAAGGCAGCGGGGGATCAGCCCCAGCATTTT
. | TRBJ2-7 | . | TRBV5-1 | CASSLPFGEQYF | TGCGCCAGCAGCTTACCCTTTGGGGAGCAGTACTTC
. | TRBJ2-1 | . | TRBV13 | CASSDPKAGYNEQFF | TGTGCCAGCAGCGACCCCAAAGCAGGATACAATGAGCAGTTCTTC
. | TRBJ2-3 | TRBD1 | TRBV18 | CASSAQGGTDTQYF | TGTGCCAGCTCAGCGCAGGGGGGCACAGATACGCAGTATTTT
. | TRBJ1-1 | . | TRBV30 | CAWSTSNTEAFF | TGTGCCTGGAGTACGTCGAACACTGAAGCTTTCTTT
. | TRBJ2-2 | . | TRBV6-5 | CASSYSIRFDTGELFF | TGTGCCAGCAGTTACTCGATAAGGTTTGACACCGGGGAGCTGTTTTTT
. | TRBJ2-7 | TRBD2 | TRBV5-6 | CASSRSGGAEYEQYF | TGTGCCAGCAGCCGTAGCGGGGGGGCCGAATACGAGCAGTACTTC
. | TRBJ2-1 | TRBD2 | TRBV7-7 | CASSEGLAGYNEQFF | TGTGCTAGCAGTGAGGGACTAGCGGGTTACAATGAGCAGTTCTTC
. | TRBJ2-3 | . | TRBV29-1 | CSAPDRADTQYF | TGCAGCGCCCCTGACCGTGCGGATACGCAGTATTTT
. | TRBJ1-2 | . | TRBV29-1 | CSVEDNYGYTF | TGCAGCGTTGAAGACAACTATGGCTACACCTTC
. | TRBJ1-1 | . | TRBV12-5 | CASGGDMNTEAFF | TGTGCTAGTGGAGGGGATATGAACACTGAAGCTTTCTTT
. | TRBJ2-6 | . | TRBV9 | CASSGTSGANVLTF | TGTGCCAGCAGTGGTACCTCTGGGGCCAACGTCCTGACTTTC
few | TRBJ2-2 | . | TRBV7-8 | CASSHNPEVEVETGELFF | TGTGCCAGCAGCCACAACCCAGAGGTCGAGGTGGAGACCGGGGAGCTGTTTTTT
. | TRBJ2-7 | TRBD1 | TRBV27 | CASSLVDRGHEQYF | TGTGCCAGCAGTTTAGTAGACAGGGGGCACGAGCAGTACTTC
. | TRBJ2-7 | . | TRBV19 | CASAKELDRSYEQYF | TGTGCCAGTGCAAAAGAACTGGACAGATCCTACGAGCAGTACTTC
. | TRBJ2-5 | TRBD2 | TRBV6-5 | CASTQRGRETQYF | TGTGCCAGCACACAGCGGGGGAGAGAGACCCAGTACTTC
. | TRBJ2-7 | . | TRBV27 | CASSLAGEQYF | TGTGCCAGCAGTTTAGCTGGCGAGCAGTACTTC
. | TRBJ2-5 | . | TRBV6-6 | CASSYWRQQETQYF | TGTGCCAGCAGTTATTGGCGGCAGCAAGAGACCCAGTACTTC
. | TRBJ2-5 | . | TRBV7-2 | CASSHRARQETQYF | TGTGCCAGCAGCCACAGGGCACGCCAAGAGACCCAGTACTTC
few | TRBJ2-1 | . | TRBV13 | CASSLEGRYPVF | TGTGCCAGCAGCTTAGAAGGGCGGTACCCGGTCTTC
. | TRBJ1-2 | . | TRBV29-1 | CSVDDPNRGDYGYTF | TGCAGCGTTGACGACCCCAACAGAGGAGACTATGGCTACACCTTC
. | TRBJ2-1 | . | TRBV29-1 | CSVDSQSSYNEQFF | TGCAGCGTTGACTCCCAGAGCTCCTACAATGAGCAGTTCTTC
. | TRBJ2-1 | . | TRBV5-1 | CASSLRGDEQFF | TGCGCCAGCAGCTTGCGGGGCGATGAGCAGTTCTTC
many | TRBJ2-1 | . | TRBV5-5 | CASSLAPYNEQFF | TGTGCCAGCAGCTTGGCCCCCTACAATGAGCAGTTCTTC
. | TRBJ2-7 | TRBD1 | TRBV27 | CASSVQGGRAYEQYF | TGTGCCAGCAGTGTACAGGGGGGAAGGGCGTACGAGCAGTACTTC
. | TRBJ2-5 | . | TRBV7-9 | CASSLPGETQYF | TGTGCCAGCAGCCTACCGGGGGAGACCCAGTACTTC
few | TRBJ1-2 | . | TRBV30 | CAWSVDYDGYTF | TGTGCCTGGAGTGTAGACTATGATGGCTACACCTTC
. | TRBJ1-5 | . | TRBV5-6 | CASSLDGVGNQPQHF | TGTGCCAGCAGCTTGGACGGGGTAGGCAATCAGCCCCAGCATTTT
. | TRBJ1-3 | . | TRBV6-1 | CASSEKGGFGNTIYF | TGTGCCAGCAGTGAGAAGGGTGGTTTCGGAAACACCATATATTTT
. | TRBJ2-5 | . | TRBV11-2 | CASSLGQGLETQYF | TGTGCCAGCAGCTTGGGCCAGGGGTTAGAGACCCAGTACTTC
. | TRBJ2-5 | TRBD2 | TRBV5-1 | CASSPLLAGGGETQYF | TGCGCCAGCAGCCCCCTCCTGGCGGGGGGCGGGGAGACCCAGTACTTC
once | TRBJ2-2 | . | TRBV20-1 | CSAKGGGELFF | TGCAGTGCGAAGGGTGGAGGGGAGCTGTTTTTT
. | TRBJ2-7 | TRBD1 | TRBV14 | CASSQAGTGSYEQYF | TGTGCCAGCAGCCAAGCCGGGACAGGGTCCTACGAGCAGTACTTC
. | TRBJ1-6 | . | TRBV29-1 | CSVEDGGGSLHF | TGCAGCGTTGAAGACGGAGGGGGATCCCTCCACTTT